Listed below are T cell receptor beta chains from one sample, sequenced in a study of T cell repertoires in cytomegalovirus infection. TCRdb re-analysed the reads in MiXCR, keeping a single row per CDR3 protein. The data hold hundreds of thousands of distinct CDR3 sequences, with about 9.2% observed a single time. Sequences were obtained from PBMCs. Receptor source: a human donor in good health (CMV status not recorded). Some clones in this sample may be carry-over from other donors' samples. CDR3s include the opening cysteine and the closing phenylalanine or tryptophan. The D gene is left open where the match is weak. The size of a clone is reported for some rows only, either as once, few or many, or as a class for expanded clones.

many	TRBV6-2/TRBV6-3	TRBJ2-2	NA	CASSHTRRQAGDLTGELFF	TGTGCCAGCAGCCATACTCGACGGCAAGCAGGGGACCTCACCGGGGAGCTGTTTTTT
many	TRBV7-6	TRBJ2-3	NA	CASSLDRDTQYF	TGTGCCAGCAGCCTGGATCGGGATACGCAGTATTTT
NA	TRBV20-1	TRBJ2-1	TRBD1	CSAPGPRDRVVNEQFF	TGCAGTGCTCCAGGCCCCCGGGACAGGGTGGTCAATGAGCAGTTCTTC
many	TRBV7-9	TRBJ1-5	NA	CASSGENDQPQHF	TGTGCCAGCAGCGGGGAGAACGATCAGCCCCAGCATTTT
NA	TRBV12-3/TRBV12-4	TRBJ2-1	NA	CASSLGTISNPFF	TGTGCCAGCAGCCTGGGAACTATTTCGAACCCGTTCTTC
many	TRBV9	TRBJ1-5	NA	CASSRSGNNQPQHF	TGTGCCAGCAGCCGATCAGGTAACAATCAGCCCCAGCATTTT
many	TRBV6-5	TRBJ1-2	NA	CASSYSAVGLGYTF	TGTGCCAGCAGTTACTCGGCGGTGGGGTTAGGCTACACCTTC
few	TRBV19	TRBJ2-1	TRBD1	CASSLWTGTGTYNEQFF	TGTGCCAGTAGTCTATGGACCGGGACAGGGACTTACAATGAGCAGTTCTTC
many	TRBV15	TRBJ2-2	TRBD1	CATSRDRDSNTGELFF	TGTGCCACCAGCAGAGACCGGGACAGCAACACCGGGGAGCTGTTTTTT
NA	TRBV6-6	TRBJ2-5	NA	CASRRDLVKVQETQYF	TGTGCCAGCAGACGGGACTTGGTGAAAGTGCAAGAGACCCAGTACTTC
many	TRBV5-1	TRBJ2-1	NA	CASSSQGPSYNEQFF	TGCGCCAGCAGCTCACAGGGTCCCTCCTACAATGAGCAGTTCTTC
many	TRBV20-1	TRBJ2-3	TRBD2	CSASSPSGEATDTQYF	TGCAGTGCTAGCTCCCCTAGCGGGGAGGCCACAGATACGCAGTATTTT
many	TRBV29-1	TRBJ2-1	TRBD1	CSSGTGVYNEQFF	TGCAGCTCCGGGACAGGGGTATACAATGAGCAGTTCTTC
NA	TRBV23-1	TRBJ1-6	NA	CASSSQPRRRKDSPLHF	TGCGCCAGCAGCTCACAGCCCAGGCGCCGTAAGGATTCACCCCTCCACTTT
many	TRBV20-1	TRBJ2-1	TRBD2	CSARLGTSRGNEQFF	TGCAGTGCTAGATTGGGGACTAGCAGAGGGAATGAGCAGTTCTTC
many	TRBV6-2/TRBV6-3	TRBJ2-6	NA	CASSHVGANVLTF	TGTGCCAGCAGTCACGTTGGAGCCAACGTCCTGACTTTC
NA	TRBV20-1	TRBJ1-2	NA	CSARVQGYYGYTF	TGCAGTGCTAGAGTCCAGGGGTACTATGGCTACACCTTC
many	TRBV6-2/TRBV6-3	TRBJ1-1	NA	CASSSHRDSVTEAFF	TGTGCCAGCAGTTCCCACAGGGATTCGGTCACTGAAGCTTTCTTT
many	TRBV29-1	TRBJ2-5	NA	CSVRSLLQETQYF	TGCAGCGTTAGGTCGCTTCTTCAAGAGACCCAGTACTTC
NA	TRBV4-2	TRBJ2-1	TRBD2	CASSQESVASGNNEQFF	TGTGCCAGCAGCCAAGAATCGGTGGCTAGCGGTAACAATGAGCAGTTCTTC
many	TRBV6-1	TRBJ2-3	TRBD1	CASSEHRGQTRDTQYF	TGTGCCAGCAGTGAACATCGGGGACAGACAAGGGATACGCAGTATTTT
many	TRBV7-2	TRBJ1-5	TRBD1	CASSPSKGAYSNQPQHF	TGTGCCAGCAGCCCTTCCAAGGGGGCATATAGCAATCAGCCCCAGCATTTT